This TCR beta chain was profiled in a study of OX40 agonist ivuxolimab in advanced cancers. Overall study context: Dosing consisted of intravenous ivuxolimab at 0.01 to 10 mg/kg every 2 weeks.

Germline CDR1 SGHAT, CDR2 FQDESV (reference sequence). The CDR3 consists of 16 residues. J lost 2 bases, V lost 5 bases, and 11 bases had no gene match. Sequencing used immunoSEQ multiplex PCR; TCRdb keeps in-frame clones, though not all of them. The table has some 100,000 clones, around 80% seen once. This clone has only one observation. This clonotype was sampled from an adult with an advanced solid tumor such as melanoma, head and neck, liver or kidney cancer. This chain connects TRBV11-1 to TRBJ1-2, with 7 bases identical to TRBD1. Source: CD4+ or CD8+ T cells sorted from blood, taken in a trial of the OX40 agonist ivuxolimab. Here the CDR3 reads CASSLGQTSTNYGYTF. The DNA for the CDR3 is TGTGCCAGCAGCCTGGGACAGACTAGCACCAACTATGGCTACACCTTC.